Below are 2 T cell receptor beta chains sequenced from a single sample in a study of CD8 T cells in Susac syndrome. With random hexamers, roughly 0.5 to 1 ug RNA was reverse transcribed. A single record per CDR3 protein comes from TCRdb applying MiXCR to the immunoSEQ multiplex PCR reads. The sample consists of about 100,000 distinct CDR3 sequences, 95% of them appearing once. The sample was CD8+ T cells from PBMCs. The receptors were sampled from a human donor with Susac syndrome.

This chain uses TRBV28 with TRBJ2-5, with TRBD1 as a possible D gene (5 bases). Germline assignment: CDR1 MDHEN and CDR2 SYDVKM. The V gene lost 11 bases and the J gene lost 0 bases, with 13 bases spanning the gap. The CDR3 has 13 amino acids. The CDR3, as DNA: TGTGCCGGAAAGGACAACAACCAAGAGACCCAGTACTTC. Amino acid sequence: CAGKDNNQETQYF.

The V and J genes are TRBV12-5 and TRBJ2-1, with D hard to call. Germline V gene sequence: CDR1 LGHNT, CDR2 FRNRAP. The CDR3 covers 11 residues. The V end lost 6 bases, the J end lost 7 bases, and 7 bases lay between the germline ends. For the CDR3, the DNA is TGTGCTAGTGGAAAGAATAATGAGCAGTTCTTC. Amino acid sequence: CASGKNNEQFF.